These 3 T cell receptor beta chains share one sample of origin, sequenced in a study of shared T cell receptors in the human thymus. Generated by immunoSEQ multiplex PCR, the TCRdb table keeps only in-frame clones and is missing some. Here the sample spans about 660,000 clones, around 87% being singletons. This sample also belongs to another study, concerning human thymus T cells.

Sequencing was done on a sample of thymocytes. These TCRs come from a boy under two years old with a congenital heart defect.

The chain recombines TRBV30 with TRBJ1-4; TRBD1 might be the D (5 bases). Germline-derived CDR1 and CDR2 are GTSNPN and SVGIG (reference sequence). V was clipped by 5 bases and J by 4 bases, with 14 bases between them. The CDR3 consists of 14 residues. This CDR3 reads CAWSERGGNEKLFF. In DNA, the CDR3 is TGTGCCTGGTCCGAGAGGGGAGGTAATGAAAAACTGTTTTTT. Based on the CDR3 plus reference TRBV30 and TRBJ1-4, the full variable domain is SQTIHQWPATLVQPVGSPLSLECTVEGTSNPNLYWYRQAAGRGLQLLFYSVGIGQISSEVPQNLSASRPQDRQFILSSKKLLLSDSGFYLCAWSERGGNEKLFFGSGTQLSVL.

The chain combines TRBV6-5 with TRBJ2-7, with TRBD1 matching 9 bases. The V gene end was trimmed by 6 bases and the J gene end by 6 bases; junction bases not matched to a gene: 3. The CDR3 consists of 12 residues. Germline V gene sequence: CDR1 MNHEY, CDR2 SVGAGI. CDR3 region: CASRGDRAEQYF. The CDR3 bases are TGTGCCAGCAGGGGGGACAGGGCCGAGCAGTACTTC.

The chain joins TRBV5-3 to TRBJ1-5; D gene uncertain. TRBV5-3 is annotated as an ORF whose role is uncertain. Trimming cost V 4 bases and J 5 bases, with 4 bases left between them. The length of the CDR3 is 11 residues. CDR3 DNA: TGTGCCAGAAGCACTTATCAGCCCCAGCATTTT. Protein: CARSTYQPQHF.